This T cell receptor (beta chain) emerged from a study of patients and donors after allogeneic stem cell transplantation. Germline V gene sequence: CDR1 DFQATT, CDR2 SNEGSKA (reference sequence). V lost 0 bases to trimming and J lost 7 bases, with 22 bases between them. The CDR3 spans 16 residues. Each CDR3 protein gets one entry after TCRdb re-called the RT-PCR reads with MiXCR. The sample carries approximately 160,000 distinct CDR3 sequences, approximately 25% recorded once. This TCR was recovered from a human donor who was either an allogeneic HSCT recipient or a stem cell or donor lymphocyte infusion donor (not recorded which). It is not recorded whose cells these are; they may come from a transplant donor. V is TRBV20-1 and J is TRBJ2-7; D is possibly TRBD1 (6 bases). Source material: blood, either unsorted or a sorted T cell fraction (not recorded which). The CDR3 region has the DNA TGCAGTGCTAGAGATCTAGGGGGACCAGTAGATCGGGAGCAGTACTTC. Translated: CSARDLGGPVDREQYF.